This T cell receptor (beta chain) was recovered during a study of blood T cell repertoires in COVID-19. Across the study: Material from acute and convalescent COVID-19 was sourced from the United States, Italy and Spain. The analysed material was cDNA or gDNA that came from T cells, B-cell-depleted T cells, or PBMCs.

In the authors' workflow: Using reference gene primer amplification, nucleated cell counts were estimated. The protocol was immunoSEQ multiplex PCR, while the TCRdb copy is restricted to in-frame clones and leaves out a portion. From that table come the V and J calls and clone size; the DNA was used to work out D and trimming. The sample contains about 300,000 clones, roughly 89% of which appear only once. Followed over time, Seattle patients had been enrolled while infection was active. J gave up 5 bases and V 0 bases, and 5 bases lay outside the gene matches. The CDR3 has 17 residues. The germline CDR1 and CDR2 sequences are SGHRS and YFSETQ.

This receptor was identified in a woman aged 25 to 39 with COVID-19, enrolled during active disease. The chain is built from TRBV5-1 and TRBJ2-3; 14 nucleotides line up with TRBD2. Sequencing was carried out using peripheral blood. CDR3 loop: CASSLEGLAGAIDTQYF. The CDR3, as DNA: TGCGCCAGCAGCTTGGAGGGACTAGCGGGGGCGATAGATACGCAGTATTTT.